This T cell receptor beta chain was captured by sequencing in a study of long-term antiretroviral therapy in people with HIV. Sequencing relied on immunoSEQ assay v3.0, run at survey level. Sequencing was performed with immunoSEQ multiplex PCR; in TCRdb, only in-frame clones are kept and a portion is missing. The table lists roughly 15,000 clones, approximately 81% of them singletons. Details on this clone: The target antigen is unknown.

Study-level findings and limits: ART adherence was not documented, and neither viral resistance nor therapy changes had any data. Blood, drawn from the mid-2000s to the late 2010s, may reflect older ART regimens.

The CDR3 sequence is 15 residues long. Germline V gene sequence: CDR1 KGHSH, CDR2 LQKENI. Trimming left V 2 bases short and J 4 bases short, with 12 bases between. The chain carries TRBV18 and TRBJ1-5, with D uncertain. The sequencing used unsorted PBMCs, collected approximately 3.4 years after starting antiretroviral therapy. The receptor's source is a woman aged 40 to 50 with HIV. The CDR3 DNA reads TGTGCCAGCTCACCAGGTGGCAGCCAGAATCAGCCCCAGCATTTT. This codes for CASSPGGSQNQPQHF.